The entry that follows covers one TCR beta chain sequence. What it recognizes is unknown. Measured with immunoSEQ multiplex PCR; TCRdb has only the in-frame clones, and not every one. Of approximately 170,000 clones detected, about 85% appear once; the ten largest clones hold approximately 4.8%. This entry comes from a study of lymphopenia after photon versus proton radiotherapy. Study results and limitations: Photon-treated patients lost naive T cells and TCR diversity; proton-treated stayed stable. After lymphocyte nadir, photon-treated repertoires showed oligoclonal expansion, especially CD8+ Temra. A bigger post-nadir fall in TCR diversity correlated inversely with survival time in deceased patients.

This specimen consisted of peripheral blood, obtained from a patient treated with photon-based radiotherapy. This sequence originates from a man aged 50 or older with gastric cancer.

The CDR3 region is CASSLGPSRSSYNEQFF. CDR3 nucleotide sequence: TGTGCCAGCAGCTTGGGGCCTAGCAGGAGCTCCTACAATGAGCAGTTCTTC. The chain joins TRBV5-6 to TRBJ2-1; D might be TRBD2 (5 bases). The CDR3 extends over 17 amino acids. V shed 0 bases and J shed 0 bases, with 13 bases lying between them. Germline V CDR1 and CDR2: SGHDT, YYEEEE.